The present TCR beta chain was sequenced within a study of T cell responses to AZD1222 COVID-19 vaccine (dated by TCRdb to the early 2020s). For the study in its entirety: AZD1222 recipients given second doses at about 4 weeks or at about 12 weeks were pooled, since spike-specific TCR depth and breadth were not found to differ between the two schedules. TCR sequencing was performed for roughly 250 trial participants, of whom about 200 were given two doses of AZD1222 and some 25 were given two doses of MenACWY control vaccine. Trial participants were enrolled by age into 18-55, 56-69 and 70-plus year subgroups, with around 150, 28 and 57 TCR-sequenced participants respectively. Study-wide findings and limitations: Conclusions about previously exposed vaccinees are limited because only a handful of AZD1222 recipients were SARS-CoV-2 seropositive at baseline. Epitopes outside the regions mutated in the B.1.351 and B.1.1.7 variants were reportedly recognized by nearly half of the unique spike-specific TCRs. Because no day 14 peak-response samples were available, repertoires were characterized only after the peak T cell response. A significant rise in spike-specific TCR breadth and depth was observed after two AZD1222 doses relative to day 0 and relative to MenACWY recipients. CD4 TCRs associated with the vaccine covered the entire spike protein, and the dominant responses were in regions 160-218 and 743-854. Participants were mostly white British, with more females than males. The authors suggested clonal diversity may have been underestimated. In the small 56-69-year group, the increase in depth fell short of significance, most likely because of low power.

The sample's time point, from its label and the paper: baseline before first vaccination. Samples from vaccinated people were obtained from the UK trials COV001 and COV002, which included a single-blind randomized controlled phase 2/3 trial of AZD1222 (ChAdOx1 nCoV-19) in healthy adults. Trial participant PBMC samples were collected at day 0 and day 28 after the second dose for TCRbeta chain sequencing. This clone was observed a few times. The specificity of this receptor is unknown. No base qualities exist here, and no much larger clone lies one base off it. The CDR3 regions of human TCRbeta chains were analyzed by immunosequencing. The authors' analysis ran thus. TCRs in the repertoires were compared against a reference library of SARS-CoV-2-specific TCRs that had been generated with the MIRA antigen-specificity platform. Breadth was defined as the fraction of unique TCRs that were SARS-CoV-2-associated. Depth was defined as the fraction of total T cells that were SARS-CoV-2-associated. Each spike-specific TCR was assigned to its reactive spike region and to a CD4 or CD8 class using the MIRA data. Log10-transformed breadth and depth values were compared by one-way ANOVA with Sidak's multiple comparisons tests. As stored in TCRdb, this immuneACCESS dataset retains in-frame rearrangements with V and J assigned. A fraction of the clones does not appear; measured against another copy, unresolved V genes explain less than half of the discrepancy, and the remainder lacks a known reason. V and J calls and clone size are copied from that table; D and trimming were computed from the DNA. This sample is represented by roughly 150,000 clones; roughly nine tenths of them were singletons. The ten largest account for about 4.7% of the sample.

Looking up the germline V gene (reference sequence) yields CDR1 SGHNT and CDR2 YYREEE. The CDR3 contains 14 residues, cysteine and phenylalanine counted. Only the CDR3 DNA stays, 42 bases, in frame from base 1. Trimmed from V: 6 bases; trimmed from J: 5 bases; junction bases lacking a gene match: 10. The origin of this receptor is an adult in good health. Specimen: peripheral blood, collected on day 0 of AZD1222 vaccination. The sequence joins TRBV5-4 to TRBJ1-1; TRBD1 aligns with 7 central bases. In nucleotides, the sequence is TGTGCCAGCACAGTGACAGGGAGGGGGACTGAAGCTTTCTTT. This sequence encodes CASTVTGRGTEAFF.